This TCR beta chain appears in the sequencing data of a study of cytomegalovirus exposure and HLA in healthy donors. Study results and limitations: TRBV6-2, TRBV6-3 and some other V segments were unresolvable in 87-base-pair reads.

Germline V lookup: CDR1 GTSNPN, CDR2 SVGIG (reference sequence). Trimming removed 2 bases from V and 5 bases from J, with 12 bases in between. This CDR3 spans 13 amino acids. Use of 60 Vbeta and 13 Jbeta primers characterized the PCR. Data came from immunoSEQ multiplex PCR; TCRdb stores just in-frame clones and leaves some out. This sample has 150,000 to 160,000 clones, with about 85% found just once. On this clone: Its antigen is unknown.

The chain is built from TRBV30 and TRBJ2-5; D possibly corresponds to TRBD2 (5 bases). The TCR sequence derives from a woman aged 18-30 years in good health and CMV-seronegative. Sequencing was carried out using PBMCs. CDR3 nucleotides: TGTGCCTGGAGTTATAGGCGCGGGGAGACCCAGTACTTC. Translation gives CAWSYRRGETQYF.